This TCR beta chain comes out of a study of circulating and synovial CD4+ cells in juvenile arthritis (dated by TCRdb to between 2012 and 2015). General notes on the study: Within each patient, the TCRbeta CDR3 repertoires of synovial CD4 T cells, bulk blood CD4 T cells and circulating HLA-DR+ CD4 T cells were compared. Repertoire sequencing was performed with the aim of confirming enrichment of synovial clonotypes in a circulating synovial-like CD4 T cell subset. Study-wide findings and limitations: Since overlap with synovium went up as sequencing depth increased, the measured fractions of shared clonotypes likely underestimated the full repertoire overlap. Lower diversity was observed in synovial and circulating pathogenic-like lymphocyte repertoires than in bulk blood CD4 repertoires, and some CPL samples were found to be as oligoclonal as synovium. Because CPL samples and bulk blood CD4 samples differed in T cell genome counts by at least an order of magnitude, sample-size effects were addressed. The difference between circulating pathogenic-like lymphocytes and bulk blood T cells was not detected by traditional Vbeta family usage analysis. Circulating pathogenic-like lymphocytes clustered with synovial T cells and shared a substantially higher fraction of CDR3 sequences with synovium than bulk blood.

The sequenced samples came from patients who had active juvenile idiopathic arthritis. Cells were sorted right after thawing, and dead cells were excluded with Live/Dead Fixable Near-IR Stain. Note on this clone: Its antigen remains undetermined. The record has no base qualities; no much larger clone is one base away.

Spanning cysteine to phenylalanine, the CDR3 consists of 16 amino acids. Only the CDR3 DNA stays, 48 bases, in frame from base 1. In the germline V gene, CDR1 corresponds to MNHGY and CDR2 to SAAAGT. Trimmed from V: 4 bases; trimmed from J: 2 bases; junction bases lacking a gene match: 11. Libraries were prepared through the immunoSEQ multiplex PCR assay. TCRbeta CDR3 sequencing was performed as a commercial service by an external provider. The paper's processing steps were these. The analyses used productive nucleotide sequences together with amino acid sequences obtained by in silico translation. Diversity was quantified by Renyi entropy over a range of alpha values, with sample size equalised by taking the median of 200 repeated subsamples. Pairwise repertoire distance was calculated as one minus the Chao-modified Jaccard index to correct for under-sampling and was used for clustering. Frequency-weighted overlap with synovial clonotypes was calculated across 200 sample sizes, using 200 draws without replacement for each, and the value reported was the one at the size of the smaller sample. Not all clones reach the TCRdb copy of this immuneACCESS table, which keeps in-frame sequences only. Checked studies attribute under half of the gap to unresolved V genes and leave the rest unexplained. From that table come the V and J calls and clone size; the DNA was used to work out D and trimming. The sample table shows some 35,000 clones, and approximately 94% are seen once. The ten largest clones add up to 0.7% of the sample.

The receptor chain draws on TRBV6-8 and TRBJ2-7, with 7 middle bases fitting TRBD1. Specimen: CD4+ T cells from blood. This receptor was obtained from a human donor with juvenile idiopathic arthritis. For the CDR3, the sequence is CASSCPTGSGAYEQYF. The sequenced DNA: TGTGCCAGCAGTTGTCCGACAGGGTCTGGGGCCTACGAGCAGTACTTC.